Each of the 2 T cell receptor beta chains below was sequenced from the same sample in a study of T cell repertoires in cytomegalovirus infection. TCRdb passed the reads through MiXCR, listing each CDR3 protein once. This sample has approximately 700,000 distinct CDR3 sequences, with 35% found just once. The sequencing sample was made of PBMCs. All receptors derive from a human donor in good health (CMV status not recorded). Some clones in this sample may be carry-over from other donors' samples.

Only one count was recorded for this clonotype. The chain employs TRBV4-1 and TRBJ1-4; TRBD1 agrees at 10 bases. V shed 4 bases and J 4 bases; nucleotides not matched to a gene: 3. The CDR3 extends over 15 amino acids. Germline assignment: CDR1 MGHRA and CDR2 YSYEKL. The CDR3 nucleotides read TGCGCCAGCAGCCTGACAGGGGGCTTTAATGAAAAACTGTTTTTT. Amino acid sequence: CASSLTGGFNEKLFF.

This clonotype was seen only a few times. The chain uses TRBV5-4 and TRBJ2-4; TRBD2 matches 7 bases. J was trimmed by 4 bases and V by 4 bases; bases with no gene match: 2. From germline, CDR1 is SGHNT and CDR2 YYREEE (reference sequence). The CDR3 runs 13 residues. CDR3 DNA: TGTGCCAGCAGCGACGGGGGGAAAAACATTCAGTACTTC. It encodes CASSDGGKNIQYF.